Listed here are 26 T cell receptor beta chains from one sample, sequenced in a study of memory B cells and T cells in multiple sclerosis. After stimulus-free culture, autoproliferating CFSE-dim and non-proliferating CFSE-high T cells were sequenced separately. Replicate wells were pooled after 7 days of stimulus-free culture of approximately 5x10^7 CFSE-labeled PBMCs. These receptors have no known antigen. The repertoire was sequenced with immunoSEQ multiplex PCR; TCRdb's copy has only in-frame clones and lacks some. The table shows approximately 47,000 clones, with around 79% occurring only once. Specimen: PBMCs from blood kept in culture. These receptors originate from a human donor with multiple sclerosis.

V is TRBV21-1 and J is TRBJ2-5; the table's D gene call, TRBD2, was not cross checked with the DNA. TRBV21-1 is marked as a pseudogene. The CDR3 extends over 18 amino acids. The CDR3 spells CASSPREASEDRQETQYF. The CDR3 nucleotides are TGTGCCAGCAGCCCACGTGAGGCTAGCGAGGATCGCCAAGAGACCCAGTACTTC.

The rearrangement links TRBV30 to TRBJ2-2; 7 nucleotides align to TRBD1. There are 12 residues in the CDR3. Trimming took 5 bases from V and 4 from J; bases not matched to a gene: 1. Germline CDR1 and CDR2: GTSNPN and SVGIG (reference sequence). This chain's CDR3 is CAWDRVTGELFF. For the CDR3, the DNA is TGTGCCTGGGACAGGGTCACCGGGGAGCTGTTTTTT.

The rearrangement uses TRBV5-6 and TRBJ1-4; 7 positions agree with TRBD1. The V gene end was trimmed by 1 base and the J gene end by 5 bases; junction bases not matched to a gene: 5. Germline lookup yields CDR1 SGHDT and CDR2 YYEEEE. The CDR3 consists of 15 residues. The CDR3 sequence: CASSLFDRVNEKLFF. The CDR3 DNA reads as TGTGCCAGCAGCTTGTTTGACAGGGTAAATGAAAAACTGTTTTTT.

The chain couples TRBV15 to TRBJ2-3; D possibly corresponds to TRBD2 (5 bases). The germline gives CDR1 LNHNV, CDR2 YYDKDF (reference sequence). CDR3 size: 15 residues. V dropped 5 bases and J dropped 4 bases, with 16 bases sitting between them. CDR3 amino acids: CATSEGRGVADTQYF. The CDR3 bases are TGTGCCACCAGCGAGGGCCGGGGAGTTGCAGATACGCAGTATTTT.

The CDR3 nucleotides are TGTGCCAGCAGCCTATGGGGCTTGACCTACGAGCAGTACTTC. Its protein product is CASSLWGLTYEQYF. The rearrangement uses TRBV11-2 and TRBJ2-7; a possible D gene is TRBD1 (5 bases). The CDR3 totals 14 residues. Trimming removed 5 bases from V and 2 bases from J, with 13 bases in between. CDR1 and CDR2 (germline): SGHAT, FQNNGV.

This chain connects TRBV7-2 to TRBJ1-2; D remains unclear. Germline loops: CDR1 SGHTA, CDR2 FQGNSA. CDR3 length: 12 amino acids. V lost 5 bases and J lost 5, with 9 bases in between. The CDR3 sequence: CASSHRHYGYTF. CDR3 nucleotide sequence: TGTGCCAGCAGCCATAGGCATTATGGCTACACCTTC.

The genes are TRBV28 and TRBJ1-2; the D is unclear. Germline V gives CDR1 MDHEN, CDR2 SYDVKM. The CDR3 totals 14 residues. V gave up 11 bases and J gave up 8 bases, with 24 bases separating them. The CDR3 region has the DNA TGTGCCTCAACGCCCCCGGGGTTATTCTTCGGCTACACCTTC. This gives the protein CASTPPGLFFGYTF.

The chain recombines TRBV5-6 with TRBJ1-1, with 12 nucleotides matching TRBD1. The germline V gene has CDR1 SGHDT and CDR2 YYEEEE. V lost 4 bases to trimming and J lost 4 bases; unmatched junction nucleotides: 5. The CDR3 has 15 amino acids. The CDR3 DNA reads as TGTGCCAGCAGCGAGGGACAGGGGGCTGGCACTGAAGCTTTCTTT. The encoded protein is CASSEGQGAGTEAFF.

V and J are TRBV7-2 and TRBJ2-5; 10 positions match TRBD2. The V segment lost 2 bases and the J segment 4 bases; nucleotides outside the gene matches: 4. The CDR3 covers 15 residues. Germline CDR1 reads SGHTA; CDR2 reads FQGNSA. The CDR3 region is CASSLQRGGGETQYF. The DNA of the CDR3 is TGTGCCAGCAGCTTACAGCGGGGGGGCGGAGAGACCCAGTACTTC.

The V call is TRBV10-3, the J call TRBJ2-5; D is undetermined. The ends were cut back, 11 bases at V and 4 bases at J, with 14 bases in the middle. The germline V gene has CDR1 ENHRY and CDR2 SYGVKD. This CDR3 contains 12 residues. The chain's CDR3 is CAVGSRAETQYF. The DNA of the CDR3 is TGTGCCGTAGGTTCAAGGGCAGAGACCCAGTACTTC.

The chain combines TRBV9 with TRBJ2-3; 11 bases map to TRBD2. Trimming at V came to 3 bases and at J to 2 bases, leaving 8 bases not matched to a gene. CDR3 length equals 17 residues. The germline V gene encodes CDR1 SGDLS and CDR2 YYNGEE. CDR3 nucleotide sequence: TGTGCCAGCAGCGACAATGTAGCGGGGGGGCCCACAGATACGCAGTATTTT. Its protein is CASSDNVAGGPTDTQYF.

The chain uses TRBV10-3 and TRBJ1-3; D is undetermined. The length of the CDR3 is 14 residues. The V and J ends lost 10 bases and 4 bases respectively, with 17 bases between them. The germline V gene encodes CDR1 ENHRY and CDR2 SYGVKD. The DNA of the CDR3 is TGTGCCACGAAAGGACCCGACTACGGAAACACCATATATTTT. It codes for CATKGPDYGNTIYF.

V is TRBV7-2 and J is TRBJ1-5, with 10 nucleotides matching TRBD1. The CDR3 is made up of 16 amino acids. The V segment lost 5 bases and the J segment 10 bases; nucleotides outside the gene matches: 14. Germline V gives CDR1 SGHTA, CDR2 FQGNSA. Written as DNA, the CDR3 is TGTGCCAGCAGCCGGACAGGGGGTATAGGTCAAACACCCCAGCATTTT. Residues: CASSRTGGIGQTPQHF.

This clone has a handful of counts. The V gene is TRBV4-2, the J gene TRBJ1-5; possibly TRBD1 for D (5 bases). The CDR3 extends over 20 amino acids. The V end was cut by 0 bases, the J end by 0 bases, with 21 bases between. Per germline, CDR1 LGHNA and CDR2 YNFKEQ. CDR3 residues: CASSQDSLGQGAYSNQPQHF. CDR3 coding DNA: TGTGCCAGCAGCCAAGACAGTCTAGGGCAGGGTGCTTATAGCAATCAGCCCCAGCATTTT.

The chain carries TRBV27 and TRBJ1-1, with a possible D match to TRBD1 (5 bases). CDR3 size: 14 residues. V was cut by 4 bases and J by 6 bases, with 15 bases left in between. The germline gives CDR1 MNHEY, CDR2 SMNVEV (reference sequence). CDR3 nucleotide sequence: TGTGCCAGCAGTTCCACGGGGGGGAGGTCTGAAGCTTTCTTT. Its protein is CASSSTGGRSEAFF.

The rearrangement links TRBV9 to TRBJ2-7; TRBD2 is a possible D gene (6 bases). With 4 bases removed from V and 2 bases from J, the gap between germline ends came to 19 bases. The CDR3 contains 16 residues. Germline CDR1 is SGDLS and CDR2 is YYNGEE. The CDR3 protein is CASSPQTSGYAYEQYF. In DNA, the CDR3 is TGTGCCAGCAGCCCCCAAACCAGCGGGTACGCCTACGAGCAGTACTTC.

This sequence joins TRBV6-5 and TRBJ2-1; D might be TRBD1 (5 bases). Germline V gives CDR1 MNHEY, CDR2 SVGAGI. There are 16 residues in the CDR3. The V and J ends lost 2 bases and 2 bases respectively, with 13 bases between them. The DNA of the CDR3 is TGTGCCAGCAGTTACCCTCAGGGTCCCACCTACAATGAGCAGTTCTTC. Its translation: CASSYPQGPTYNEQFF.

This sequence joins TRBV19 and TRBJ2-3, with 9 positions matching TRBD1. Trimming took 2 bases from V and 3 from J; bases not matched to a gene: 3. The CDR3 loop spans 15 amino acids. CDR1 and CDR2 from the germline V gene are LNHDA and SQIVND (reference sequence). This CDR3 reads CASSIRQGVTDTQYF. CDR3 nucleotide sequence: TGTGCCAGTAGTATACGACAGGGGGTAACAGATACGCAGTATTTT.

The chain couples TRBV2 to TRBJ1-2, with D possibly being TRBD1 (6 bases). Per germline, CDR1 SNHLY and CDR2 FYNNEI. The CDR3 runs to 14 residues. Trimming left V 9 bases short and J 2 bases short, with 16 bases between. The CDR3 DNA is TGTGCCAGTCAACTCGGGGGGGCCAACTATGGCTACACCTTC. It yields the protein CASQLGGANYGYTF.

V gene TRBV5-4 combines with J gene TRBJ2-5; 9 positions agree with TRBD2. V shed 3 bases, J shed 2 bases, and the junction held 5 bases outside the gene matches. Per the germline V gene, CDR1 is SGHNT and CDR2 is YYREEE (reference sequence). There are 15 residues in the CDR3. CDR3 sequence: CASSSRLAAQETQYF. CDR3 sequence (DNA): TGTGCCAGCAGCTCCAGACTAGCGGCGCAAGAGACCCAGTACTTC.

The chain is built from TRBV5-1 and TRBJ2-2; D uncertain. Deletions cut 0 bases from V and 0 bases from J, with 9 bases between. Germline V gene data show CDR1 as SGHRS and CDR2 as YFSETQ. The CDR3 consists of 16 residues. The CDR3 DNA reads as TGCGCCAGCAGCTTGGACGGCTCCGCGAACACCGGGGAGCTGTTTTTT. Translation gives CASSLDGSANTGELFF.

The chain carries TRBV7-2 and TRBJ1-1, with unresolved D. CDR3 length: 15 residues. Trimming stripped 1 base from V and 5 bases from J, with 14 bases between. Germline assignment: CDR1 SGHTA and CDR2 FQGNSA. CDR3 amino acids: CASSLVGGSLTEAFF. The CDR3 region has the DNA TGTGCCAGCAGCTTAGTCGGAGGGAGCTTGACTGAAGCTTTCTTT.

J is TRBJ1-5 and V is TRBV18; D is unresolved. CDR3 length: 12 residues. CDR1 and CDR2 (germline): KGHSH, LQKENI. Trimming shortened V by 5 bases and J by 6 bases, and 8 bases separated the two germline ends. The CDR3 nucleotides read TGTGCCAGCTCAAAGGAACGTCAGCCCCAGCATTTT. It translates to CASSKERQPQHF. The full variable domain, its missing parts supplied by reference TRBV18 and TRBJ1-5, is NAGVMQNPRHLVRRRGQEARLRCSPMKGHSHVYWYRQLPEEGLKFMVYLQKENIIDESGMPKERFSAEFPKEGPSILRIQQVVRGDSAAYFCASSKERQPQHFGDGTRLSIL.

This clone is classed as medium-sized. V is TRBV9 and J is TRBJ2-2; D tentatively reads TRBD1 or TRBD2 (5 bases each). Germline V gene data show CDR1 as SGDLS and CDR2 as YYNGEE. This CDR3 has 16 amino acids. Trimming removed 3 bases from V and 4 bases from J, with 16 bases in between. The CDR3 loop reads CASSAQGMGVTGELFF. CDR3 nucleotide sequence: TGTGCCAGCAGCGCGCAGGGTATGGGGGTCACCGGGGAGCTGTTTTTT.

This clone was detected a few times. V is TRBV5-6 and J is TRBJ2-2, with D possibly matching TRBD1 (6 bases). Germline V gene data show CDR1 as SGHDT and CDR2 as YYEEEE. The CDR3 has 18 amino acids. Trimming removed 0 bases from V and 3 bases from J, with 18 bases in between. CDR3 residues: CASSLVTRDTRDTGELFF. The CDR3 region has the DNA TGTGCCAGCAGCTTGGTTACACGGGACACCCGAGACACCGGGGAGCTGTTTTTT.

This rearrangement joins TRBV4-3 to TRBJ2-7, with D hard to call. V lost 0 bases to trimming and J lost 1 base, with 7 bases between them. This CDR3 has 14 residues. The V gene's germline CDR1 is LGHNA and CDR2 YSLEER. CDR3 sequence (DNA): TGCGCCAGCAGCCAAGATTACGCTTCCTACGAGCAGTACTTC. Translation gives CASSQDYASYEQYF.